Each of the 30 T cell receptor beta chains below was sequenced from the same sample in a study of cytomegalovirus exposure and HLA in healthy donors. 60 Vbeta and 13 Jbeta primers were used in PCR. Assay: immunoSEQ multiplex PCR; the TCRdb copy retains only in-frame clones and omits some. The sample totals about 190,000 clones; its top ten clones hold under 1%. The sequenced sample was PBMCs. The receptors shown here come from a woman in her twenties or thirties in good health and CMV-seropositive.

V is TRBV18 and J is TRBJ1-4; weak D call: TRBD1 (6 bases). CDR3 length: 15 residues. The germline gives CDR1 KGHSH, CDR2 LQKENI. V was trimmed by 2 bases and J by 6 bases, leaving 13 bases between them. CDR3 sequence reads: CASSPSQGRDEKLFF. The CDR3 DNA reads as TGTGCCAGCTCACCATCCCAGGGGCGGGATGAAAAACTGTTTTTT.

The V and J genes are TRBV10-3 and TRBJ2-1; 7 positions agree with TRBD2. V was pared by 6 bases and J by 4 bases, with 6 bases of the junction left unmatched. The CDR3 has 14 residues. The V gene's germline CDR1 is ENHRY and CDR2 SYGVKD. CDR3: CAIRSSSGYNEQFF. As DNA, the CDR3 is TGTGCCATCAGGTCCTCTAGCGGATACAATGAGCAGTTCTTC.

The chain joins TRBV9 to TRBJ2-7; 10 bases align to TRBD2. The CDR3 loop spans 17 amino acids. Germline V gene data show CDR1 as SGDLS and CDR2 as YYNGEE. Trimming took 0 bases from V and 0 from J; bases not matched to a gene: 6. The CDR3 DNA sequence: TGTGCCAGCAGCGTAGGGGGACTAGCGCCGAGCTCCTACGAGCAGTACTTC. It encodes CASSVGGLAPSSYEQYF.

The chain joins TRBV6-6 to TRBJ1-2, with D perhaps TRBD1 (6 bases). The CDR3 contains 14 residues. Germline V gene data show CDR1 as MNHNY and CDR2 as SVGAGI (reference sequence). V was trimmed by 8 bases and J by 4 bases, leaving 17 bases between them. In DNA, the CDR3 is TGTGCCAGCCAAAATGGGGGCCGGTCCTATGGCTACACCTTC. Its protein product is CASQNGGRSYGYTF.

The chain employs TRBV5-6 and TRBJ2-5; 9 bases fit TRBD2. Gene TRBJ2-7 matches the end of the DNA better, so the J call may be wrong. CDR3 length equals 16 residues. The germline gives CDR1 SGHDT, CDR2 YYEEEE. In DNA, the CDR3 is TGTGCCAGCAGCTTGGCCGGGGTAGCGGGGGCCTACGAGCAGTACTTC. It specifies CASSLAGVAGAYEQYF.

The J gene is TRBJ1-4, the V gene TRBV5-1; 8 bases align to TRBD1. The CDR3 totals 17 residues. V shed 4 bases and J 5 bases; nucleotides not matched to a gene: 13. Germline CDR1 reads SGHRS; CDR2 reads YFSETQ. CDR3 sequence (DNA): TGCGCCAGCAGCCCTCGACAGGGGCCTGACCTGAATGAAAAACTGTTTTTT. It encodes CASSPRQGPDLNEKLFF.

The chain combines TRBV19 with TRBJ1-2; TRBD1 matches 10 bases. With V trimmed by 9 bases and J by 1 base, 2 bases remained unmatched. CDR1 is LNHDA, CDR2 SQIVND, per germline (reference sequence). The length of the CDR3 is 13 residues. The CDR3 region is CASWTGGNYGYTF. DNA of the CDR3: TGTGCCAGCTGGACAGGGGGTAACTATGGCTACACCTTC.

The J gene is TRBJ1-2, the V gene TRBV6-5; D may be TRBD1 (5 bases). The length of the CDR3 is 15 residues. Germline loops: CDR1 MNHEY, CDR2 SVGAGI. The V end lost 6 bases, the J end lost 4 bases, and 18 bases lay between the germline ends. Here the CDR3 DNA reads TGTGCCAGCAGCGGAGGGCAGGAAGGGGTCTATGGCTACACCTTC. Its translation: CASSGGQEGVYGYTF.

The chain uses TRBV28 and TRBJ1-1; TRBD1 aligns across 7 bases. This CDR3 is 17 amino acids long. The germline V gene encodes CDR1 MDHEN and CDR2 SYDVKM. Trimming took 2 bases from V and 1 from J; bases not matched to a gene: 10. Written as DNA, the CDR3 is TGTGCCAGCAGTTTAACCCATACAGGGGAAAGGAACACTGAAGCTTTCTTT. Protein product: CASSLTHTGERNTEAFF.

J is TRBJ1-3 and V is TRBV5-1; no clear D. The V gene's germline CDR1 is SGHRS and CDR2 YFSETQ. The CDR3 is 14 residues long. The V end was cut by 0 bases, the J end by 4 bases, with 8 bases between. CDR3 in DNA: TGCGCCAGCAGCTTGGCCGGGAACGGAAACACCATATATTTT. As protein: CASSLAGNGNTIYF.

The chain is built from TRBV25-1 and TRBJ1-5, with unresolved D. Trimming pared 6 bases from V and 2 bases from J, leaving 5 bases between. This CDR3 contains 12 residues. CDR1 is MGHDK, CDR2 SYGVNS, per germline. This CDR3 is CASSPGNQPQHF. The CDR3, as DNA: TGTGCCAGCAGCCCAGGCAATCAGCCCCAGCATTTT.

This rearrangement joins TRBV11-2 to TRBJ2-7, with D perhaps TRBD2 (5 bases). V was clipped by 5 bases and J by 3 bases, with 8 bases between them. Germline V lookup: CDR1 SGHAT, CDR2 FQNNGV. CDR3 length: 12 residues. The CDR3 reads CASSVGDYEQYF. The CDR3, as DNA: TGTGCCAGCAGCGTCGGGGACTACGAGCAGTACTTC.

The CDR3 spells CASSYLSTEAFF. The DNA of the CDR3 is TGTGCCAGCAGTTACCTCTCTACTGAAGCTTTCTTT. The chain uses TRBV6-6 and TRBJ1-1; unclear D gene. V lost 2 bases and J lost 5, with 6 bases in between. Germline V CDR1 and CDR2: MNHNY, SVGAGI (reference sequence). The CDR3 spans 12 residues.

The rearrangement uses TRBV5-1 and TRBJ2-1, with TRBD2 identical over 9 bases. The ends lost 0 bases at V and 5 bases at J; junction bases unmatched: 9. Germline V CDR1 and CDR2: SGHRS, YFSETQ. CDR3 length: 17 residues. The CDR3 DNA sequence: TGCGCCAGCAGCTTGGAAAGCGGGGGGTCGAACCACAATGAGCAGTTCTTC. It translates to CASSLESGGSNHNEQFF.

The CDR3 region is CASSLTGTGRHTGELFF. The CDR3 bases are TGTGCCAGCAGTTTGACGGGGACAGGGCGACACACCGGGGAGCTGTTTTTT. V usage is TRBV28 and J usage is TRBJ2-2, with 9 bases lining up with TRBD1. There are 17 residues in the CDR3. In germline, CDR1 is MDHEN, CDR2 SYDVKM. After removal of 3 bases from V and 3 bases from J, the junction contained 8 bases not matched to a gene.

This sequence joins TRBV6-1 and TRBJ2-3; TRBD2 aligns across 9 bases. Germline assignment: CDR1 MNHNS and CDR2 SASEGT. The V and J ends lost 2 bases and 6 bases, in that order; junction bases with no gene match: 9. This CDR3 is built from 16 residues. The CDR3 DNA follows: TGTGCCAGCAGTGAAATATCTAGCGGGAATGGGGATACGCAGTATTTT. Its translation is CASSEISSGNGDTQYF.

This chain joins TRBV19 and TRBJ1-5; 9 bases fit TRBD1. The CDR3 extends over 15 amino acids. Unmatched junction bases numbered 8, after V lost 7 bases and J lost 4 bases. Germline assignment: CDR1 LNHDA and CDR2 SQIVND (reference sequence). CDR3 amino acids: CASNDRGFGNQPQHF. CDR3 nucleotides: TGTGCCAGTAACGACAGGGGGTTCGGTAATCAGCCCCAGCATTTT.

The chain links TRBV13 to TRBJ2-2; 8 nucleotides align to TRBD2. The CDR3 is made up of 16 amino acids. Trimming at V came to 1 base and at J to 4 bases, leaving 5 bases not matched to a gene. Looked up from germline, CDR1 is PRHDT and CDR2 is FYEKMQ (reference sequence). The CDR3 is CASSLEAGVSTGELFF. CDR3 nucleotide sequence: TGTGCCAGCAGCTTAGAAGCGGGAGTGTCCACCGGGGAGCTGTTTTTT.

This chain joins TRBV7-9 and TRBJ2-5; perhaps TRBD1 as D (5 bases). The CDR3 extends over 14 amino acids. Trimming cost V 3 bases and J 2 bases, with 10 bases left between them. Germline V gives CDR1 SEHNR, CDR2 FQNEAQ (reference sequence). CDR3 amino acids: CASSLRQLQETQYF. The CDR3 bases are TGTGCCAGCAGCTTGAGACAGCTACAAGAGACCCAGTACTTC. Filled out from reference TRBV7-9 and TRBJ2-5, the complete variable domain reads DTGVSQNPRHKITKRGQNVTFRCDPISEHNRLYWYRQTLGQGPEFLTYFQNEAQLEKSRLLSDRFSAERPKGSFSTLEIQRTEQGDSAMYLCASSLRQLQETQYFGPGTRLLVL.

This chain uses TRBV21-1 with TRBJ1-1; the table calls TRBD1, which could not be checked here. TRBV21-1 is described as a pseudogene. The CDR3 consists of 16 residues. The CDR3 DNA reads TGTGCCAGCAGCAGGGACCCGGGACAGGGATTTAGGGGAGCTTTCTTT. It encodes CASSRDPGQGFRGAFF.

The rearrangement uses TRBV30 and TRBJ1-6, with 9 bases that match TRBD1. The V segment lost 0 bases and the J segment 13 bases; nucleotides outside the gene matches: 7. This CDR3 region has 14 residues. Germline CDR1 is GTSNPN and CDR2 is SVGIG (reference sequence). The CDR3 coding sequence is TGTGCCTGGAGTGTAGGGACAGGGTCTCTGCCCCTCCACTTT. It is translated as CAWSVGTGSLPLHF.

CDR3 amino acids: CASSPAGGRYNEQFF. Written as DNA, the CDR3 is TGCGCCAGCAGCCCAGCGGGAGGACGTTACAATGAGCAGTTCTTC. The gene calls are TRBV4-3 and TRBJ2-1; 9 nucleotides align to TRBD2. Losses at the gene ends were 4 bases for V and 4 bases for J; bases not matched to a gene: 5. This CDR3 region has 15 residues. CDR1 and CDR2 from the germline V gene are LGHNA and YSLEER.

The rearrangement uses TRBV7-2 and TRBJ2-5; 7 bases map to TRBD1. Germline CDR1 SGHTA, CDR2 FQGNSA. J was trimmed by 4 bases and V by 4 bases; bases with no gene match: 6. There are 14 residues in the CDR3. Written as DNA, the CDR3 is TGTGCCAGCAGCTCCTTGACAGGGCGAGAGACCCAGTACTTC. This sequence encodes CASSSLTGRETQYF.

The DNA of the CDR3 is TGTGCCAGTAGTAGGGGACTAGCGGAATACGAGCAGTACTTC. This encodes CASSRGLAEYEQYF. The genes are TRBV19 and TRBJ2-7, with 11 bases aligning to TRBD2. V lost 4 bases to trimming and J lost 4 bases; unmatched junction nucleotides: 3. This CDR3 has 14 amino acids. The germline gives CDR1 LNHDA, CDR2 SQIVND (reference sequence).

The chain couples TRBV28 to TRBJ1-4; a possible D gene is TRBD1 (5 bases). Germline CDR1 reads MDHEN; CDR2 reads SYDVKM. With 3 bases removed from V and 5 bases from J, the gap between germline ends came to 16 bases. The CDR3 runs to 16 residues. CDR3 amino acids: CASSLASTGGNEKLFF. The CDR3 DNA sequence: TGTGCCAGCAGTTTGGCCTCGACCGGGGGAAATGAAAAACTGTTTTTT.

This rearrangement joins TRBV7-2 to TRBJ1-2; D gene uncertain. The CDR3 is 16 residues long. V lost 2 bases and J 0 bases, leaving 13 bases between the germline ends. Germline CDR1 SGHTA, CDR2 FQGNSA. The DNA of the CDR3 is TGTGCCAGCAGCTTACAAGGGCTAGCGGCTAACTATGGCTACACCTTC. This gives the protein CASSLQGLAANYGYTF.

The chain employs TRBV11-2 and TRBJ1-1; tentatively, D is TRBD1 (6 bases). With 0 bases removed from V and 9 bases from J, the gap between germline ends came to 11 bases. This CDR3 is 13 amino acids long. Germline values: CDR1 SGHAT, CDR2 FQNNGV. DNA of the CDR3: TGTGCCAGCAGCTTAGATCGAGGGGGAAAAGCTTTCTTT. Its translation is CASSLDRGGKAFF.

V is TRBV5-1 and J is TRBJ2-7; 8 nucleotides line up with TRBD2. Germline trimming cut 0 bases from V and 4 bases from J; bases unmatched to any gene: 9. This CDR3 spans 16 amino acids. Germline lookup yields CDR1 SGHRS and CDR2 YFSETQ. CDR3 in amino acids: CASSLGGGAGVYEQYF. Written as DNA, the CDR3 is TGCGCCAGCAGCTTGGGGGGAGGAGCGGGAGTTTACGAGCAGTACTTC. The full variable domain, completed using reference TRBV5-1 and TRBJ2-7, is KAGVTQTPRYLIKTRGQQVTLSCSPISGHRSVSWYQQTPGQGLQFLFEYFSETQRNKGNFPGRFSGRQFSNSRSEMNVSTLELGDSALYLCASSLGGGAGVYEQYFGPGTRLTVT.

The V gene is TRBV2, the J gene TRBJ1-2; the D gene is possibly TRBD1 (6 bases). Per germline, CDR1 SNHLY and CDR2 FYNNEI. V lost 6 bases to trimming and J lost 8 bases, with 22 bases between them. The CDR3 length is 15 residues. The CDR3 reads CASRDHVTGFYGYTF. The DNA for the CDR3 is TGTGCCAGCAGAGACCACGTGACAGGTTTCTACGGCTACACCTTC.

This chain joins TRBV6-5 and TRBJ2-5, with D possibly TRBD1 on 6 matching bases. This CDR3 region has 13 residues. The germline gives CDR1 MNHEY, CDR2 SVGAGI. Trimming shortened V by 9 bases and J by 0 bases, and 11 bases separated the two germline ends. In DNA form, the CDR3 reads TGTGCCAGTTTAGGGGGAAACCAAGAGACCCAGTACTTC. This translates into CASLGGNQETQYF.